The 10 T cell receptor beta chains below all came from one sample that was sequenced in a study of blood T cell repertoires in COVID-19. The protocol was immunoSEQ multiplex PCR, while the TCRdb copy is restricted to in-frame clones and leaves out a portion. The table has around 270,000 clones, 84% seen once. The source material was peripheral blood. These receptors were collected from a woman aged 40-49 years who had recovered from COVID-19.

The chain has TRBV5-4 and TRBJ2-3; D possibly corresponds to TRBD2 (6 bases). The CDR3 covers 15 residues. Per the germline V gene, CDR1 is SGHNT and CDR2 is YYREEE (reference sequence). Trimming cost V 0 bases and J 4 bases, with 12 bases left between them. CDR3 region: CASSLGGERSDTQYF. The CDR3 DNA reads TGTGCCAGCAGCTTGGGCGGGGAGCGCTCAGATACGCAGTATTTT. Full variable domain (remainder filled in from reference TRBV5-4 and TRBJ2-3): ETGVTQSPTHLIKTRGQQVTLRCSSQSGHNTVSWYQQALGQGPQFIFQYYREEENGRGNFPPRFSGLQFPNYSSELNVNALELDDSALYLCASSLGGERSDTQYFGPGTRLTVL.

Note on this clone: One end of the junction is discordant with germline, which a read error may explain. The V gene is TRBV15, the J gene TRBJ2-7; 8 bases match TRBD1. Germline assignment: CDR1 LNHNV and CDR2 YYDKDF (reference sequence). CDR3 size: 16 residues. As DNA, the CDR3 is TGTGTCACCAGCAGAGATTACCGGCAGGGGGCCCACGAGCAGTACTTC. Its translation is CVTSRDYRQGAHEQYF. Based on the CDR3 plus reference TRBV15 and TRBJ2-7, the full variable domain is DAMVIQNPRYQVTQFGKPVTLSCSQTLNHNVMYWYQQKSSQAPKLLFHYYDKDFNNEADTPDNFQSRRPNTSFCFLDIRSPGLGDTAMYLCVTSRDYRQGAHEQYFGPGTRLTVT.

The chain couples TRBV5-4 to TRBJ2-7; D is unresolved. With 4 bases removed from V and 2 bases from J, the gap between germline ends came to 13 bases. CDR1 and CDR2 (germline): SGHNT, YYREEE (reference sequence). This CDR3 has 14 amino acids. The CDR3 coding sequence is TGTGCCAGCAGCGTGGGTCAAGAGACCTACGAGCAGTACTTC. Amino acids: CASSVGQETYEQYF.

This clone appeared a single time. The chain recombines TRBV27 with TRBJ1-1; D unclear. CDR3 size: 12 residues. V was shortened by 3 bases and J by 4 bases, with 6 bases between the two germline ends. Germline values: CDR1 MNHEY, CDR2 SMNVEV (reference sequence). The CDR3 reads CASSFSGTEAFF. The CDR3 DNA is TGTGCCAGCAGTTTCTCCGGCACTGAAGCTTTCTTT.

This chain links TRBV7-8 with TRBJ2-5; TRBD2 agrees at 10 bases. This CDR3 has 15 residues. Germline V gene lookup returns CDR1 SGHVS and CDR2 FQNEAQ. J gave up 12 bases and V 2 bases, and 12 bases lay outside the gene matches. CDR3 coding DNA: TGTGCCAGCAGCTTACCGACTAGCGGGCGGGCGAAGGAGTACTTC. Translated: CASSLPTSGRAKEYF.

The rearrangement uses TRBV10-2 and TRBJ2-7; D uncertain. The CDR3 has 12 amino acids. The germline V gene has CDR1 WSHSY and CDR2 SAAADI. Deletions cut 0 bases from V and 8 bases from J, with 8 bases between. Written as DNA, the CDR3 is TGCGCCAGCAGTGAGTCGAGCCTCAAGCAGTACTTC. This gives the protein CASSESSLKQYF.

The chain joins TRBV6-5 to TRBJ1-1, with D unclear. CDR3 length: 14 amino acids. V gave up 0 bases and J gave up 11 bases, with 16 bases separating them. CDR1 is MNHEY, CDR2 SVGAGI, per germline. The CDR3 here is CASSYSIAAEEAFF. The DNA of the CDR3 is TGTGCCAGCAGTTACTCGATAGCGGCGGAGGAGGCTTTCTTT.

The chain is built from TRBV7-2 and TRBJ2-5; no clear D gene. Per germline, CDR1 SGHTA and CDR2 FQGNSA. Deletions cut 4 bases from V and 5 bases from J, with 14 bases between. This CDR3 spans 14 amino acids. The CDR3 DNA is TGTGCCAGCAGCTACGTCCACGAAGCGGAGACCCAGTACTTC. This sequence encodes CASSYVHEAETQYF.

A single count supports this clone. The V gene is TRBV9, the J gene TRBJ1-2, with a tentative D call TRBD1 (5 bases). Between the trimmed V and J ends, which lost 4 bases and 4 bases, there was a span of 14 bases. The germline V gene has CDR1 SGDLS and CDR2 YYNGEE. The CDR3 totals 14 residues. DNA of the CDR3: TGTGCCAGCAGCCTCGGGGGTAGTGGCTATGGCTACACCTTC. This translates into CASSLGGSGYGYTF. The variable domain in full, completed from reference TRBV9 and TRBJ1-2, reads DSGVTQTPKHLITATGQRVTLRCSPRSGDLSVYWYQQSLDQGLQFLIQYYNGEERAKGNILERFSAQQFPDLHSELNLSSLELGDSALYFCASSLGGSGYGYTFGSGTRLTVV.

CDR3 amino acids: CASSRGGVRNGEQFF. CDR3 bases: TGTGCCAGCAGTCGGGGCGGGGTACGGAACGGTGAGCAGTTCTTC. V gene TRBV6-2 or TRBV6-3 combines with J gene TRBJ2-1, with D maybe TRBD2 (6 bases). Deletions cut 5 bases from V and 9 bases from J, with 20 bases between. Per germline, CDR1 MNHEY and CDR2 SVGEGT. This CDR3 contains 15 residues.